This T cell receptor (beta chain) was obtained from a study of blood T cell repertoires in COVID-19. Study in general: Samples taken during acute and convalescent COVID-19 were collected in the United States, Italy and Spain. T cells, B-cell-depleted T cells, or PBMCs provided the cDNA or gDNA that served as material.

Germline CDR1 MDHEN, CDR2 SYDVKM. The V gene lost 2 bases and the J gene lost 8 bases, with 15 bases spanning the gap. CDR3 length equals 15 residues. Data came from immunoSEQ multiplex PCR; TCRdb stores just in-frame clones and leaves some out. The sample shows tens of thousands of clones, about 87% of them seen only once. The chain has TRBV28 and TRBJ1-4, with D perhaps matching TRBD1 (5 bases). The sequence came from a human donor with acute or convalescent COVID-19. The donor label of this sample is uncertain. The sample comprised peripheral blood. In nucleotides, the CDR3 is TGTGCCAGCAGTTTAGCCGGGCAGGGTGGAGAAAAACTGTTTTTT. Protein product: CASSLAGQGGEKLFF.